This is a list of T cell receptor beta chains from one sample in a study of T cells in Graves' hyperthyroidism and ophthalmopathy. TCRdb redid the calling of the multiplex PCR reads with MiXCR, one entry per CDR3 protein. This table has hundreds of thousands of distinct CDR3 sequences, 14% appearing once. The sequencing sample was made of blood. These receptors were obtained from a young woman with Graves' hyperthyroidism. The CDR3 runs from the conserved cysteine through the conserved F or W. Fields, in order: D gene, V gene, J gene, CDR3 length, clone size, CDR3 protein, CDR3 DNA. The D gene is left open where the match is weak. Clone sizes are given selectively: once, few, many, or a class where the clone is expanded.

D gene: TRBD1; V gene: TRBV3-1; J gene: TRBJ1-5; CDR3 length: 15; clone size: NA; CDR3 protein: CASSTSDRASQPQHF; CDR3 DNA: TGTGCCAGCAGCACCTCGGACAGGGCGAGTCAGCCCCAGCATTTT
D gene: NA; V gene: TRBV7-9; J gene: TRBJ2-7; CDR3 length: 17; clone size: NA; CDR3 protein: CASSSIGDLRTGYEQYF; CDR3 DNA: TGTGCCAGCAGCTCAATAGGGGACTTGAGAACCGGCTACGAGCAGTACTTC
D gene: TRBD2; V gene: TRBV30; J gene: TRBJ2-1; CDR3 length: 16; clone size: NA; CDR3 protein: CAWSKVASGRVNEQFF; CDR3 DNA: TGTGCCTGGAGTAAAGTGGCTAGCGGGAGGGTGAATGAGCAGTTCTTC
D gene: TRBD1; V gene: TRBV7-9; J gene: TRBJ1-4; CDR3 length: 14; clone size: few; CDR3 protein: CASSDRATNEKLFF; CDR3 DNA: TGTGCCAGCAGTGACAGGGCAACTAATGAAAAACTGTTTTTT
D gene: TRBD2; V gene: TRBV7-8; J gene: TRBJ2-7; CDR3 length: 15; clone size: NA; CDR3 protein: CASGGELAGPYEQYF; CDR3 DNA: TGTGCCAGCGGGGGGGAACTAGCGGGGCCCTACGAGCAGTACTTC
D gene: NA; V gene: TRBV24-1; J gene: TRBJ1-2; CDR3 length: 14; clone size: few; CDR3 protein: CATSDLRRGYGYTF; CDR3 DNA: TGTGCCACCAGTGATTTACGTCGGGGGTATGGCTACACCTTC
D gene: NA; V gene: TRBV12-3/TRBV12-4; J gene: TRBJ2-1; CDR3 length: 14; clone size: many; CDR3 protein: CASSLRTGTNEQFF; CDR3 DNA: TGTGCCAGCAGTTTGAGGACGGGGACCAATGAGCAGTTCTTC
D gene: TRBD1; V gene: TRBV3-1; J gene: TRBJ1-3; CDR3 length: 14; clone size: NA; CDR3 protein: CASSRDRVGNTIYF; CDR3 DNA: TGTGCCAGCAGCCGCGACAGGGTTGGAAACACCATATATTTT
D gene: TRBD2; V gene: TRBV5-1; J gene: TRBJ2-7; CDR3 length: 16; clone size: NA; CDR3 protein: CASSLGLAGKSYEQYF; CDR3 DNA: TGCGCCAGCAGCTTGGGACTAGCGGGGAAATCCTACGAGCAGTACTTC
D gene: NA; V gene: TRBV28; J gene: TRBJ1-3; CDR3 length: 14; clone size: NA; CDR3 protein: CASSFRGSGTTIYF; CDR3 DNA: TGTGCCAGCAGTTTTCGGGGGTCTGGAACCACCATATATTTT
D gene: NA; V gene: TRBV28; J gene: TRBJ1-4; CDR3 length: 15; clone size: many; CDR3 protein: CASSSRRGANEKLFF; CDR3 DNA: TGTGCCAGCAGTTCCCGCCGGGGGGCTAATGAAAAACTGTTTTTT